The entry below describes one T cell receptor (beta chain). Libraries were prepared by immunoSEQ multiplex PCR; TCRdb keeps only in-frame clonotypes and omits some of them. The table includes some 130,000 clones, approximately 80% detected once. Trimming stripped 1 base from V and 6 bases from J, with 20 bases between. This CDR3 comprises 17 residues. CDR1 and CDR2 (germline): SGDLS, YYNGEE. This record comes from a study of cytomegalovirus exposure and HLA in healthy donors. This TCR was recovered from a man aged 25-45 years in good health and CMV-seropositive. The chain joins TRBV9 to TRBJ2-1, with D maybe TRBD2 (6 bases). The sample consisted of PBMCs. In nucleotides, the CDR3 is TGTGCCAGCAGCGTATCTGGCTCCAACGCGGGGTTCAATGAGCAGTTCTTC. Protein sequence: CASSVSGSNAGFNEQFF.